Below, 22 T cell receptor beta chains from the same sample are listed, as sequenced in a study of cytomegalovirus exposure and HLA in healthy donors. PCR primers comprised 60 Vbeta and 13 Jbeta primers. The method was immunoSEQ multiplex PCR; TCRdb's version includes in-frame clones alone and lacks a portion of them. The data contain about 260,000 clones, approximately 84% of them singletons. Sequencing was carried out using PBMCs. The receptors derive from a woman aged 40-49 years in good health and CMV-seropositive.

The sample holds a few counts of this clone. The gene calls are TRBV5-4 and TRBJ2-7, with 13 bases fitting TRBD2. V dropped 4 bases and J dropped 3; count of bases not matched to a gene: 7. This CDR3 contains 16 residues. Per germline, CDR1 SGHNT and CDR2 YYREEE (reference sequence). The CDR3 spells CASSRGLAGLGYEQYF. In DNA, the CDR3 is TGTGCCAGCAGCAGGGGACTAGCGGGATTGGGCTACGAGCAGTACTTC.

The chain has TRBV27 and TRBJ1-5; 11 bases are a match to TRBD1. This CDR3 spans 15 amino acids. V lost 6 bases and J lost 9; bases outside the gene matches: 10. Germline V gene lookup returns CDR1 MNHEY and CDR2 SMNVEV (reference sequence). The CDR3 here is CASSPGTGGSWPQHF. The CDR3 DNA reads as TGTGCCAGCAGCCCCGGGACAGGGGGATCATGGCCCCAGCATTTT.

The chain has TRBV30 and TRBJ1-2; D might be TRBD1 (5 bases). The CDR3 consists of 12 residues. Germline CDR1 GTSNPN, CDR2 SVGIG (reference sequence). The ends were cut back, 4 bases at V and 7 bases at J, with 13 bases in the middle. In nucleotides, the CDR3 is TGTGCCTGGATTTGGCCTGGGGCTGGCTACACCTTC. Its protein is CAWIWPGAGYTF.

The chain employs TRBV30 and TRBJ2-1, with 7 bases identical to TRBD1. The CDR3 spans 15 residues. V trimming: 0 bases; J trimming: 2 bases; junction bases outside the gene matches: 4. Germline loops: CDR1 GTSNPN, CDR2 SVGIG (reference sequence). Here the CDR3 DNA reads TGTGCCTGGAGTGTAGGGGGCGAGCCCTACAATGAGCAGTTCTTC. Translated, it gives CAWSVGGEPYNEQFF.

The CDR3 loop reads CASSQGAGAILDEQFF. The CDR3 coding sequence is TGCGCCAGCAGCCAAGGGGCGGGAGCGATTCTGGATGAGCAGTTCTTC. The chain has TRBV4-3 and TRBJ2-1; TRBD2 agrees at 7 bases. Germline CDR1 LGHNA, CDR2 YSLEER. The CDR3 has 16 residues. Losses at the gene ends were 1 base for V and 8 bases for J; bases not matched to a gene: 11.

The gene calls are TRBV2 and TRBJ1-2; 8 bases match TRBD1. V lost 4 bases, J lost 2 bases, and 6 bases stayed unmatched. Per the germline V gene, CDR1 is SNHLY and CDR2 is FYNNEI. The CDR3 length is 15 residues. CDR3 nucleotide sequence: TGTGCCAGCAGTGTTAACGGACAGGGAAACTATGGCTACACCTTC. Translation gives CASSVNGQGNYGYTF.

The chain uses TRBV7-2 and TRBJ1-4; D is unclear. CDR1 is SGHTA and CDR2 is FQGNSA in the germline V gene. The CDR3 length is 15 residues. V was shortened by 5 bases and J by 0 bases, with 10 bases between the two germline ends. CDR3 in amino acids: CASSQGGTTNEKLFF. CDR3 DNA: TGTGCCAGCAGCCAAGGAGGGACAACTAATGAAAAACTGTTTTTT.

This chain connects TRBV11-2 to TRBJ1-5; TRBD1 aligns across 11 bases. The CDR3 is 13 residues long. J lost 10 bases, V lost 1 base, and 0 bases had no gene match. Per germline, CDR1 SGHAT and CDR2 FQNNGV. CDR3 amino acids: CASSLGTGGPQHF. Here the CDR3 DNA reads TGTGCCAGCAGCTTAGGGACAGGGGGCCCCCAGCATTTT.

The chain couples TRBV30 to TRBJ2-3, with TRBD2 matching 10 bases. V was clipped by 0 bases and J by 2 bases; unmatched bases: 8. The CDR3 runs to 17 residues. Germline CDR1 is GTSNPN and CDR2 is SVGIG (reference sequence). The CDR3 DNA reads as TGTGCCTGGAGTGTACGAGGACTAGCGGCTTACACAGATACGCAGTATTTT. Translation: CAWSVRGLAAYTDTQYF.

This clone was seen only once. The V and J genes are TRBV10-1 and TRBJ2-3; D perhaps matches TRBD2 (6 bases). The length of the CDR3 is 14 residues. CDR1 WNHNN and CDR2 SYGVQD come from the germline V gene (reference sequence). V lost 7 bases and J lost 3, with 14 bases in between. The CDR3 here is CASKREGGTDTQYF. Written as DNA, the CDR3 is TGCGCCAGCAAACGAGAGGGAGGAACAGATACGCAGTATTTT.

The chain joins TRBV28 to TRBJ2-7; D unresolved. The CDR3 sequence is 14 residues long. Germline values: CDR1 MDHEN, CDR2 SYDVKM. With 7 bases removed from V and 3 bases from J, the gap between germline ends came to 16 bases. The CDR3 DNA reads TGTGCCAGCACCCCCGGCGGTAGAGGCTACGAGCAGTACTTC. It specifies CASTPGGRGYEQYF. The full variable domain, its missing parts supplied by reference TRBV28 and TRBJ2-7, is DVKVTQSSRYLVKRTGEKVFLECVQDMDHENMFWYRQDPGLGLRLIYFSYDVKMKEKGDIPEGYSVSREKKERFSLILESASTNQTSMYLCASTPGGRGYEQYFGPGTRLTVT.

This chain connects TRBV7-6 to TRBJ1-1; 9 bases match TRBD1. The CDR3 loop spans 16 amino acids. V lost 3 bases, J lost 4 bases, and 9 bases stayed unmatched. Per germline, CDR1 SGHVS and CDR2 FNYEAQ. CDR3 bases: TGTGCCAGCAGCTTGGAGACAGGGGGTTTGAGCACTGAAGCTTTCTTT. It encodes CASSLETGGLSTEAFF.

In DNA, the CDR3 is TGTGCCAGCAGTTTAACAGGTGTCCATACGCAGTATTTT. This sequence encodes CASSLTGVHTQYF. This chain uses TRBV27 with TRBJ2-3; tentatively, D is TRBD1 (5 bases). Trimming removed 2 bases at V and 7 bases at J, with 10 bases between. The CDR3 has 13 residues. Germline CDR1 reads MNHEY; CDR2 reads SMNVEV (reference sequence).

The V call is TRBV27, the J call TRBJ1-1; TRBD1 agrees at 9 bases. From germline, CDR1 is MNHEY and CDR2 SMNVEV (reference sequence). With 5 bases clipped from V and 5 bases from J, the junction kept 12 bases outside the gene matches. This CDR3 has 16 amino acids. DNA of the CDR3: TGTGCCAGCAGTACCCCGGGACAGGGTCTTAGGACTGAAGCTTTCTTT. Amino acids: CASSTPGQGLRTEAFF.

The chain links TRBV30 to TRBJ2-7; 7 bases are a match to TRBD1. After removal of 3 bases from V and 6 bases from J, the junction contained 5 bases not matched to a gene. This CDR3 has 12 residues. The germline V gene has CDR1 GTSNPN and CDR2 SVGIG (reference sequence). This CDR3 is CAWSATGIEQYF. The CDR3 nucleotides are TGTGCCTGGAGCGCGACAGGGATCGAGCAGTACTTC.

A remark on this clone: Other DNA sequences within the sample encode an identical CDR3. This chain uses TRBV30 with TRBJ1-4; tentative D call: TRBD1 (6 bases). The germline CDR1 and CDR2 sequences are GTSNPN and SVGIG (reference sequence). The CDR3 runs 14 residues. Trimming pared 0 bases from V and 7 bases from J, leaving 12 bases between. In DNA form, the CDR3 reads TGTGCCTGGAGTGTAGGGGGTTTGGGTGAAAAACTGTTTTTT. This translates into CAWSVGGLGEKLFF. Using reference TRBV30 and TRBJ1-4 for the parts outside the CDR3, the full variable domain is SQTIHQWPATLVQPVGSPLSLECTVEGTSNPNLYWYRQAAGRGLQLLFYSVGIGQISSEVPQNLSASRPQDRQFILSSKKLLLSDSGFYLCAWSVGGLGEKLFFGSGTQLSVL.

The gene calls are TRBV2 and TRBJ1-4, with 7 nucleotides matching TRBD1. The junction had 3 bases not matched to a gene; V was cut back by 5 bases and J by 0 bases. There are 15 residues in the CDR3. Germline V gene sequence: CDR1 SNHLY, CDR2 FYNNEI. CDR3 sequence reads: CASSRDSATNEKLFF. The CDR3 nucleotides are TGTGCCAGCAGTCGGGACAGTGCAACTAATGAAAAACTGTTTTTT.

Here the CDR3 reads CASSLVAGEAAYEQYF. CDR3 coding DNA: TGTGCCAGCAGCTTAGTAGCGGGAGAGGCCGCCTACGAGCAGTACTTC. The V call is TRBV7-2, the J call TRBJ2-7; 9 positions match TRBD2. The germline V gene has CDR1 SGHTA and CDR2 FQGNSA. The CDR3 is 16 residues long. Trimming at V came to 1 base and at J to 2 bases, leaving 6 bases not matched to a gene.

V and J are TRBV5-1 and TRBJ1-1; 11 bases fit TRBD1. The CDR3 is made up of 17 amino acids. The V segment lost 0 bases and the J segment 4 bases; nucleotides outside the gene matches: 8. Germline loops: CDR1 SGHRS, CDR2 YFSETQ. The CDR3 loop reads CASSLDVGGTGGTEAFF. CDR3 coding DNA: TGCGCCAGCAGCTTGGACGTGGGGGGGACAGGGGGCACTGAAGCTTTCTTT.

The CDR3 nucleotides read TGCGCCAGCAGCCAAGATGTATTCGGGGCTAGCGGGAGGGTCTACAATTCTTATGAGCAGTTCTTC. Protein product: CASSQDVFGASGRVYNSYEQFF. The chain joins TRBV4-3 to TRBJ2-1; 12 bases line up with TRBD2. This CDR3 contains 22 residues. V was pared by 0 bases and J by 8 bases, with 23 bases of the junction left unmatched. The germline CDR1 and CDR2 sequences are LGHNA and YSLEER.

V gene TRBV4-3 combines with J gene TRBJ2-7; 7 bases align to TRBD2. The ends lost 0 bases at V and 0 bases at J; junction bases unmatched: 2. The CDR3 is 15 amino acids. Germline V gene data show CDR1 as LGHNA and CDR2 as YSLEER. Written as DNA, the CDR3 is TGCGCCAGCAGCCAAGAGCGGGGGATCTCCTACGAGCAGTACTTC. Encoded protein: CASSQERGISYEQYF.

V gene TRBV5-4 combines with J gene TRBJ1-1; possibly TRBD1 for D (6 bases). V was clipped by 1 base and J by 7 bases, with 14 bases between them. Germline CDR1 and CDR2: SGHNT and YYREEE (reference sequence). This CDR3 is 14 amino acids long. The chain's CDR3 is CASSLTGTIYEAFF. For the CDR3, the DNA is TGTGCCAGCAGCTTGACCGGGACAATCTATGAAGCTTTCTTT.